This T cell receptor (beta chain) was retrieved from a study of cytomegalovirus exposure and HLA in healthy donors. Germline CDR1 is MNHNY and CDR2 is SVGAGI (reference sequence). V was clipped by 6 bases and J by 8 bases; unmatched bases: 4. The CDR3 extends over 13 amino acids. Researchers ran the PCR with 60 Vbeta and 13 Jbeta primers. Method: immunoSEQ multiplex PCR; TCRdb's copy keeps in-frame clones and lacks some. Among approximately 180,000 clones listed, roughly 74% were seen once. The receptor comes from a woman in her twenties or thirties in good health and CMV-seronegative. The sample consisted of PBMCs. The chain employs TRBV6-6 and TRBJ1-2; 12 nucleotides match TRBD1. CDR3 in amino acids: CASSPGTGGGYTF. The CDR3 nucleotides read TGTGCCAGCAGCCCCGGGACAGGGGGCGGCTACACCTTC.